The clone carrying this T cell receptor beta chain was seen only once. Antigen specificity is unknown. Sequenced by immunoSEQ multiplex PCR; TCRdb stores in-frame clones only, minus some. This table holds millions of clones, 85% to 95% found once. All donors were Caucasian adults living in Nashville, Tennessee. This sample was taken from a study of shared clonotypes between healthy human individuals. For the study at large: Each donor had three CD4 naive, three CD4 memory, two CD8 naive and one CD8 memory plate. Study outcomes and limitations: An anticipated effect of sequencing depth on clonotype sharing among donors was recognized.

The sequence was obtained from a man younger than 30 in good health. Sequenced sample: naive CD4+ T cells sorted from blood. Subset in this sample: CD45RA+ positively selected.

The CDR3 coding sequence is TGTGCCACCAGCAGCGGGACAGTTAATGAAAAACTGTTTTTT. This translates into CATSSGTVNEKLFF. V and J are TRBV15 and TRBJ1-4, with 7 bases matching TRBD1. The CDR3 has 14 residues. Trimming removed 3 bases from V and 4 bases from J; junction bases left unmatched: 2. CDR1 and CDR2 from the germline V gene are LNHNV and YYDKDF (reference sequence).